One sample yielded the 11 T cell receptor beta chains listed below, sequenced in a study of blood T cell repertoires in COVID-19. Generated by immunoSEQ multiplex PCR, the TCRdb table keeps only in-frame clones and is missing some. The sample shows 150,000 to 200,000 clones, around 85% of them seen only once. Sample: peripheral blood. The receptors here all came from a woman aged 55-69 years with COVID-19, enrolled during active disease.

The rearrangement joins TRBV4-1 to TRBJ2-7; 9 bases agree with TRBD1. Per germline, CDR1 MGHRA and CDR2 YSYEKL. The CDR3 is made up of 16 amino acids. Unmatched junction bases numbered 11, after V lost 3 bases and J lost 5 bases. CDR3 nucleotides: TGCGCCAGCAGCCACCCCCTCGGGACAGGGCAGGACGAGCAGTACTTC. Translated: CASSHPLGTGQDEQYF.

This clone was seen only once. This sequence joins TRBV13 and TRBJ1-5, with 7 bases aligning to TRBD1. Trimming removed 7 bases from V and 1 base from J; junction bases left unmatched: 22. CDR3 length: 20 residues. Germline V gene sequence: CDR1 PRHDT, CDR2 FYEKMQ (reference sequence). CDR3 sequence (DNA): TGTGCCAGCATCCCCGTCGCCTTGTTTTGGACAGGCACCAGCAATCAGCCCCAGCATTTT. Encoded protein: CASIPVALFWTGTSNQPQHF.

This clone was seen a handful of times. This rearrangement joins TRBV19 to TRBJ2-7; tentatively, D is TRBD2 (6 bases). The germline CDR1 and CDR2 sequences are LNHDA and SQIVND (reference sequence). The CDR3 spans 14 residues. V shed 6 bases and J shed 2 bases, with 14 bases lying between them. CDR3 protein: CASRATGATYEQYF. The CDR3 DNA reads TGTGCCAGTAGGGCTACGGGAGCTACCTACGAGCAGTACTTC.

The genes are TRBV4-3 and TRBJ1-6, with D perhaps matching TRBD1 (5 bases). Trimming left V 3 bases short and J 7 bases short, with 13 bases between. Germline values: CDR1 LGHNA, CDR2 YSLEER. This CDR3 region has 15 residues. Here the CDR3 DNA reads TGCGCCAGCAGCCAGTCAGATGGGGGGAATTCACCCCTCCACTTT. This codes for CASSQSDGGNSPLHF.

The rearrangement links TRBV19 to TRBJ1-5; TRBD1 matches at 7 bases. The germline gives CDR1 LNHDA, CDR2 SQIVND (reference sequence). The trim removed 7 bases at V and 7 bases at J, leaving 10 bases unmatched. The CDR3 runs 14 residues. The CDR3 protein is CASILRQGSQPQHF. Here the CDR3 DNA reads TGTGCCAGTATCCTTCGACAGGGCAGCCAGCCCCAGCATTTT. Looking up the rest from reference TRBV19 and TRBJ1-5 gives the full variable domain: DGGITQSPKYLFRKEGQNVTLSCEQNLNHDAMYWYRQDPGQGLRLIYYSQIVNDFQKGDIAEGYSVSREKKESFPLTVTSAQKNPTAFYLCASILRQGSQPQHFGDGTRLSIL.

This sequence joins TRBV19 and TRBJ1-1; TRBD1 agrees at 10 bases. The CDR3 totals 16 residues. V lost 6 bases and J lost 1; bases outside the gene matches: 8. The germline gives CDR1 LNHDA, CDR2 SQIVND (reference sequence). For the CDR3, the DNA is TGTGCCAGTAGACCGGTGGGACAGGGGACGAACACTGAAGCTTTCTTT. Its translation: CASRPVGQGTNTEAFF. Variable domain in full (rest from reference TRBV19 and TRBJ1-1): DGGITQSPKYLFRKEGQNVTLSCEQNLNHDAMYWYRQDPGQGLRLIYYSQIVNDFQKGDIAEGYSVSREKKESFPLTVTSAQKNPTAFYLCASRPVGQGTNTEAFFGQGTRLTVV.

The chain links TRBV19 to TRBJ2-1; 8 bases are shared with TRBD1. The V and J ends lost 3 bases and 7 bases, in that order; junction bases with no gene match: 8. The CDR3 length is 15 residues. Germline V gives CDR1 LNHDA, CDR2 SQIVND (reference sequence). The CDR3 here is CASSMVQGAGNEQFF. The CDR3 coding sequence is TGTGCCAGTAGTATGGTCCAGGGGGCGGGGAATGAGCAGTTCTTC. Together with reference TRBV19 and TRBJ2-1, the CDR3 gives the full variable domain: DGGITQSPKYLFRKEGQNVTLSCEQNLNHDAMYWYRQDPGQGLRLIYYSQIVNDFQKGDIAEGYSVSREKKESFPLTVTSAQKNPTAFYLCASSMVQGAGNEQFFGPGTRLTVL.

This clone has a single count. V is TRBV18 and J is TRBJ2-7; 7 bases agree with TRBD1. Germline CDR1 is KGHSH and CDR2 is LQKENI. J was trimmed by 7 bases and V by 2 bases; bases with no gene match: 5. The CDR3 contains 13 residues. This CDR3 is CASSPARGREQYF. The CDR3 DNA reads TGTGCCAGCTCACCAGCCAGGGGGAGAGAGCAGTACTTC.

This chain joins TRBV19 and TRBJ1-2; perhaps TRBD1 as D (5 bases). Germline V gene sequence: CDR1 LNHDA, CDR2 SQIVND (reference sequence). V was clipped by 5 bases and J by 4 bases, with 20 bases between them. The CDR3 loop spans 16 amino acids. The CDR3 loop is CASSPLGGEWVYGYTF. DNA for the CDR3: TGTGCCAGTAGTCCCCTTGGAGGGGAATGGGTCTATGGCTACACCTTC.

This chain connects TRBV27 to TRBJ1-5; 9 bases line up with TRBD1. J was trimmed by 11 bases and V by 3 bases; bases with no gene match: 11. Germline-derived CDR1 and CDR2 are MNHEY and SMNVEV (reference sequence). The CDR3 sequence is 15 residues long. DNA for the CDR3: TGTGCCAGCAGTTTCTACCGGGACAGGGTGGAGTCCCAGCATTTT. The encoded protein is CASSFYRDRVESQHF.

This clone was seen more than once but under ten times. This chain joins TRBV6-2 or TRBV6-3 and TRBJ1-1; possible D gene TRBD1, 6 bases. The CDR3 spans 15 residues. V was clipped by 6 bases and J by 5 bases, with 19 bases between them. Per the germline V gene, CDR1 is MNHEY and CDR2 is SVGEGT. DNA for the CDR3: TGTGCCAGCAGCCTACGGGGCAGGGGATGGACTGAAGCTTTCTTT. This translates into CASSLRGRGWTEAFF.